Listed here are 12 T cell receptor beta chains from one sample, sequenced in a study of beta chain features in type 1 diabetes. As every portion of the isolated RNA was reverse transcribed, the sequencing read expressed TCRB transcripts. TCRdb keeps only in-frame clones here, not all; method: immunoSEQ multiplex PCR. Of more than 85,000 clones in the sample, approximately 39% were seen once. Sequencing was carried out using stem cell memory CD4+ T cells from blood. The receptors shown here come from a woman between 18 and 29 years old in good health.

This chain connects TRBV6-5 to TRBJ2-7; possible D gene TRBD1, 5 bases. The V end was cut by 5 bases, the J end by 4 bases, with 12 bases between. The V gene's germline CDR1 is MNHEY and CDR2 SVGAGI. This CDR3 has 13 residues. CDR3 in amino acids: CASSQQTVYEQYF. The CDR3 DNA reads TGTGCCAGCAGTCAGCAGACAGTTTACGAGCAGTACTTC.

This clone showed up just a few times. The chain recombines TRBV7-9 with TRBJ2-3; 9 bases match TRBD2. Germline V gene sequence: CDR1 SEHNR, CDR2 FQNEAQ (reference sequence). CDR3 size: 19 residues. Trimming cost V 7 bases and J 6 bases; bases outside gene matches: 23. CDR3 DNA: TGTGCCAGCACCTCGGGTAGCGGGAGCGGAAGAACCCGTTGGGATACGCAGTATTTT. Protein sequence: CASTSGSGSGRTRWDTQYF. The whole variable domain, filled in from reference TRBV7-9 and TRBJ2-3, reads DTGVSQNPRHKITKRGQNVTFRCDPISEHNRLYWYRQTLGQGPEFLTYFQNEAQLEKSRLLSDRFSAERPKGSFSTLEIQRTEQGDSAMYLCASTSGSGSGRTRWDTQYFGPGTRLTVL.

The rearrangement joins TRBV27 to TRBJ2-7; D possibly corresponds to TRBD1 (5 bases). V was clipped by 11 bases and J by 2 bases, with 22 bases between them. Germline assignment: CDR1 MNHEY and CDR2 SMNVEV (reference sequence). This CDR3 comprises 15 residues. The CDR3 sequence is CAPPKPHRSPYEQYF. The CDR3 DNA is TGTGCCCCGCCTAAGCCCCACAGGAGTCCCTACGAGCAGTACTTC.

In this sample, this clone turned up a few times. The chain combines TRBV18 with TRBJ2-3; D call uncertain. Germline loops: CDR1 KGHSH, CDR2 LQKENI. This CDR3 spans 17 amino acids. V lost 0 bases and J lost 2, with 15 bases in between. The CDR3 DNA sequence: TGTGCCAGCTCACCACCGAATAACCTATTCTACACAGATACGCAGTATTTT. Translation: CASSPPNNLFYTDTQYF. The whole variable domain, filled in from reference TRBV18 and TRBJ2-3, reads NAGVMQNPRHLVRRRGQEARLRCSPMKGHSHVYWYRQLPEEGLKFMVYLQKENIIDESGMPKERFSAEFPKEGPSILRIQQVVRGDSAAYFCASSPPNNLFYTDTQYFGPGTRLTVL.

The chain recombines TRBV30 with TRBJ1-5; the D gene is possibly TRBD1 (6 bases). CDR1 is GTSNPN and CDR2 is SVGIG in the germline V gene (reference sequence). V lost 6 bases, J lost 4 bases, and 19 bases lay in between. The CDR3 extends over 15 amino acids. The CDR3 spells CACLKKGQGNQPQHF. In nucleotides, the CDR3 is TGTGCCTGCCTAAAAAAGGGGCAGGGGAATCAGCCCCAGCATTTT.

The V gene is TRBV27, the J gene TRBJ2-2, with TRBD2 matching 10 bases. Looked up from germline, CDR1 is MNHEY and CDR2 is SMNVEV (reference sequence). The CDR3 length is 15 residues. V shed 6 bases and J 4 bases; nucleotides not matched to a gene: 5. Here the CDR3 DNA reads TGTGCCAGCAGACAAGCGGGAGGGGGCACCGGGGAGCTGTTTTTT. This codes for CASRQAGGGTGELFF.

Written as DNA, the CDR3 is TGTGCCATCAGGTCCCAGGGTGGCAAGAACACTGAAGCTTTCTTT. This translates into CAIRSQGGKNTEAFF. The J gene is TRBJ1-1, the V gene TRBV10-3, with TRBD1 as a possible D gene (5 bases). V was pared by 6 bases and J by 1 base, with 15 bases between. The CDR3 covers 15 residues. Germline loops: CDR1 ENHRY, CDR2 SYGVKD.

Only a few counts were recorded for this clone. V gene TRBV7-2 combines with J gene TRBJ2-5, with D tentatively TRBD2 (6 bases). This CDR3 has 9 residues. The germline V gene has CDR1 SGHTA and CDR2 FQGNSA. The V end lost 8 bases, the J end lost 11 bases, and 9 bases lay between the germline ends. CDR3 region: CASGTLQYF. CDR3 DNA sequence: TGTGCCAGCGGGACTTTGCAGTACTTC.

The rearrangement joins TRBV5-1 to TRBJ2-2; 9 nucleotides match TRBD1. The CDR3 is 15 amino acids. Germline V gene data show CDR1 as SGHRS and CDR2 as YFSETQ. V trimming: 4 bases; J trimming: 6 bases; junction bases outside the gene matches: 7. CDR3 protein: CASSLTGGAPGELFF. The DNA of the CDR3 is TGCGCCAGCAGCCTCACAGGGGGCGCCCCCGGGGAGCTGTTTTTT.

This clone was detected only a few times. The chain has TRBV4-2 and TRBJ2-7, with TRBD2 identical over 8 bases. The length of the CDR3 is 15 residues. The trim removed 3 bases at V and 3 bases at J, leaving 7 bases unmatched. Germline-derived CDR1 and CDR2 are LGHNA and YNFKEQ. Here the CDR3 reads CASSHTLAEYYEQYF. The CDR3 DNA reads TGTGCCAGCAGCCACACACTAGCGGAATACTACGAGCAGTACTTC.

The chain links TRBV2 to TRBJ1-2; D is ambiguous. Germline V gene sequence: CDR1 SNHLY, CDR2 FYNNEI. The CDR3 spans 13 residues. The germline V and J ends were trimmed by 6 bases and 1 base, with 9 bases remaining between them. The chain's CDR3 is CASRSGLNYGYTF. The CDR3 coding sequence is TGTGCCAGCAGATCCGGACTTAACTATGGCTACACCTTC.

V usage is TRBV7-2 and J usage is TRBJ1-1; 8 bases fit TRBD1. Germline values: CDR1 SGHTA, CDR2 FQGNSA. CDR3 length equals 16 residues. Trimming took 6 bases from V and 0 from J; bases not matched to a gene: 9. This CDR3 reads CASRITRGQLNTEAFF. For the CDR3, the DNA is TGTGCCAGCAGGATCACCAGGGGGCAGTTGAACACTGAAGCTTTCTTT. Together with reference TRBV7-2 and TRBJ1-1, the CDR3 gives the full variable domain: GAGVSQSPSNKVTEKGKDVELRCDPISGHTALYWYRQSLGQGLEFLIYFQGNSAPDKSGLPSDRFSAERTGGSVSTLTIQRTQQEDSAVYLCASRITRGQLNTEAFFGQGTRLTVV.